A single sample is the source of the 27 T cell receptor beta chains below, sequenced in a study of cytomegalovirus exposure and HLA in healthy donors. Researchers ran the PCR with 60 Vbeta and 13 Jbeta primers. The protocol was immunoSEQ multiplex PCR, while the TCRdb copy is restricted to in-frame clones and leaves out a portion. The sample contains about 120,000 clones, around three quarters of which appear only once. Specimen: PBMCs. The receptors shown here come from a human donor in good health.

The chain links TRBV4-2 to TRBJ2-5; the match to TRBD1 covers 7 bases. CDR1 is LGHNA, CDR2 YNFKEQ, per germline. The ends lost 0 bases at V and 5 bases at J; junction bases unmatched: 6. The CDR3 runs 15 residues. The CDR3 DNA sequence: TGTGCCAGCAGCCAAGAGACAGGGTTGGAGGAGACCCAGTACTTC. It specifies CASSQETGLEETQYF.

This rearrangement joins TRBV4-3 to TRBJ2-5, with 8 bases aligning to TRBD2. Germline V lookup: CDR1 LGHNA, CDR2 YSLEER. The CDR3 totals 16 residues. With 1 base clipped from V and 5 bases from J, the junction kept 9 bases outside the gene matches. In DNA form, the CDR3 reads TGCGCCAGCAGCCAAGGGTCGGGGGGGGCTCTCGAGACCCAGTACTTC. Its translation is CASSQGSGGALETQYF.

CDR3 bases: TGTGCCAGCAGCTTGGTACTCAGGGGTACCTACAATGAGCAGTTCTTC. It is translated as CASSLVLRGTYNEQFF. The gene calls are TRBV5-4 and TRBJ2-1; a weak D match, TRBD1 (6 bases). Per the germline V gene, CDR1 is SGHNT and CDR2 is YYREEE (reference sequence). CDR3 length equals 16 residues. The V end was cut by 0 bases, the J end by 2 bases, with 12 bases between.

The rearrangement links TRBV7-2 to TRBJ2-1, with 7 bases fitting TRBD2. Germline CDR1 SGHTA, CDR2 FQGNSA. There are 14 residues in the CDR3. V lost 1 base and J lost 5; bases outside the gene matches: 2. The CDR3 sequence: CASSLGGSNNEQFF. CDR3 coding DNA: TGTGCCAGCAGCTTAGGCGGGAGCAACAATGAGCAGTTCTTC.

This clone was counted only a few times. The chain couples TRBV28 to TRBJ2-7; the D gene is possibly TRBD2 (6 bases). CDR3 size: 14 residues. The V gene's germline CDR1 is MDHEN and CDR2 SYDVKM. The V end lost 2 bases, the J end lost 6 bases, and 14 bases lay between the germline ends. The CDR3 DNA follows: TGTGCCAGCAGTTTAGCGAGAGTGGGGGGCGAGCAGTACTTC. This codes for CASSLARVGGEQYF.

This clone was counted a few times. The chain uses TRBV5-4 and TRBJ1-2, with 7 bases identical to TRBD1. The germline V gene encodes CDR1 SGHNT and CDR2 YYREEE (reference sequence). The CDR3 is 14 amino acids. V shed 4 bases, J shed 5 bases, and the junction held 8 bases outside the gene matches. The CDR3 nucleotides are TGTGCCAGCAGCGGCCGGGACAGCGTATATGGCTACACCTTC. It specifies CASSGRDSVYGYTF.

This clone was seen more than once but under ten times. The chain links TRBV28 to TRBJ1-1; a possible D gene is TRBD1 (6 bases). Per germline, CDR1 MDHEN and CDR2 SYDVKM. This CDR3 comprises 16 residues. V was trimmed by 3 bases and J by 7 bases, leaving 21 bases between them. CDR3 sequence: CASSFKWGGTTREAFF. The CDR3 DNA follows: TGTGCCAGCAGTTTCAAGTGGGGTGGGACAACCCGTGAAGCTTTCTTT.

The chain combines TRBV7-2 with TRBJ1-5; D not resolved. There are 12 residues in the CDR3. Germline values: CDR1 SGHTA, CDR2 FQGNSA. V lost 3 bases to trimming and J lost 3 bases, with 3 bases between them. The CDR3 is CASSFFNQPQHF. CDR3 DNA: TGTGCCAGCAGCTTCTTCAATCAGCCCCAGCATTTT.

This clone was observed a handful of times. This chain uses TRBV5-6 with TRBJ1-2, with 8 positions matching TRBD1. The CDR3 length is 14 residues. V trimming: 6 bases; J trimming: 4 bases; junction bases outside the gene matches: 8. Germline V gene data show CDR1 as SGHDT and CDR2 as YYEEEE. CDR3 sequence (DNA): TGTGCCAGCATTACAGGGGGGCTAGGCTATGGCTACACCTTC. This sequence encodes CASITGGLGYGYTF.

The rearrangement links TRBV7-2 to TRBJ2-3; D gene ambiguous. The CDR3 runs 14 residues. Between the trimmed V and J ends, which lost 6 bases and 2 bases, there was a span of 12 bases. The germline CDR1 and CDR2 sequences are SGHTA and FQGNSA. The CDR3 bases are TGTGCCAGCAGTACGTACAGATCCACAGATACGCAGTATTTT. This translates into CASSTYRSTDTQYF.

This clone was found once. The chain uses TRBV19 and TRBJ2-1; D is possibly TRBD2 (5 bases). This CDR3 spans 14 amino acids. The V end lost 5 bases, the J end lost 3 bases, and 11 bases lay between the germline ends. Looked up from germline, CDR1 is LNHDA and CDR2 is SQIVND (reference sequence). In DNA form, the CDR3 reads TGTGCCAGTAGTCTCCGGGATTTCTACAATGAGCAGTTCTTC. Translating it yields CASSLRDFYNEQFF.

The table lists this clone with a count of one. The V gene is TRBV6-5, the J gene TRBJ1-6; D perhaps matches TRBD1 (5 bases). The CDR3 has 15 residues. V lost 7 bases, J lost 3 bases, and 13 bases lay in between. Germline-derived CDR1 and CDR2 are MNHEY and SVGAGI. CDR3: CASKRRQRYNSPLHF. DNA of the CDR3: TGTGCCAGCAAAAGGCGACAGCGCTATAATTCACCCCTCCACTTT.

The rearrangement uses TRBV7-9 and TRBJ2-3; no clear D gene. The CDR3 covers 11 residues. Per the germline V gene, CDR1 is SEHNR and CDR2 is FQNEAQ (reference sequence). V lost 5 bases and J 9 bases, leaving 9 bases between the germline ends. CDR3 sequence (DNA): TGTGCCAGCAGCCCCCAAGCCACGCAGTATTTT. Translated: CASSPQATQYF.

The V gene is TRBV7-2, the J gene TRBJ1-2, with TRBD1 as a possible D gene (6 bases). V dropped 4 bases and J dropped 7 bases, with 13 bases sitting between them. This CDR3 is built from 13 residues. In germline, CDR1 is SGHTA, CDR2 FQGNSA. The CDR3 DNA reads as TGTGCCAGCAGCTCTGGACAGTTCGGTGGCTACACCTTC. This codes for CASSSGQFGGYTF.

This chain joins TRBV5-6 and TRBJ1-1; the D is unclear. This CDR3 contains 15 residues. CDR1 and CDR2 from the germline V gene are SGHDT and YYEEEE. Deletions cut 0 bases from V and 4 bases from J, with 13 bases between. CDR3 coding DNA: TGTGCCAGCAGCTTGGGTCGGAGGGTTGGCACTGAAGCTTTCTTT. Its protein is CASSLGRRVGTEAFF.

This chain connects TRBV10-3 to TRBJ2-4; 9 bases match TRBD1. V was clipped by 3 bases and J by 8 bases; unmatched bases: 14. The CDR3 is 17 residues long. Germline V gene data show CDR1 as ENHRY and CDR2 as SYGVKD. CDR3 in amino acids: CAISDRTGETGGDIQYF. Written as DNA, the CDR3 is TGTGCCATCAGTGACAGGACAGGGGAGACGGGTGGGGACATTCAGTACTTC.

The chain links TRBV28 to TRBJ2-7; perhaps TRBD1 as D (6 bases). The ends were cut back, 3 bases at V and 3 bases at J, with 12 bases in the middle. CDR1 is MDHEN, CDR2 SYDVKM, per germline. This CDR3 has 14 amino acids. The CDR3 protein is CASSLAGRGYEQYF. In DNA, the CDR3 is TGTGCCAGCAGTTTGGCCGGCAGGGGCTACGAGCAGTACTTC.

This clone has more than one count but fewer than ten. The rearrangement links TRBV28 to TRBJ1-2, with D uncertain. Germline V gene lookup returns CDR1 MDHEN and CDR2 SYDVKM. Trimming stripped 4 bases from V and 6 bases from J, with 6 bases between. The CDR3 totals 11 residues. The CDR3 sequence: CASSSRDGYTF. Here the CDR3 DNA reads TGTGCCAGCAGTTCACGGGATGGCTACACCTTC.

This sequence joins TRBV20-1 and TRBJ2-7; tentative D call: TRBD2 (5 bases). Germline V CDR1 and CDR2: DFQATT, SNEGSKA (reference sequence). The V end was cut by 5 bases, the J end by 6 bases, with 11 bases between. The CDR3 contains 11 residues. CDR3 DNA: TGCAGTGCTGCCCGGGGTGGCGAGCAGTACTTC. This sequence encodes CSAARGGEQYF.

The V gene is TRBV18, the J gene TRBJ2-3; D uncertain. V dropped 5 bases and J dropped 3 bases, with 3 bases sitting between them. CDR1 and CDR2 (germline): KGHSH, LQKENI. The CDR3 has 11 residues. CDR3 protein: CASSSTDTQYF. The CDR3, as DNA: TGTGCCAGCTCATCGACAGATACGCAGTATTTT.

The V call is TRBV7-3, the J call TRBJ2-2; D gene unclear. The CDR3 is made up of 12 amino acids. The V end was cut by 1 base, the J end by 8 bases, with 5 bases between. CDR1 is SGHTA, CDR2 FQGTGA, per germline. The CDR3 loop is CASSLIGGELFF. The CDR3 coding sequence is TGTGCCAGCAGCTTAATCGGGGGGGAGCTGTTTTTT. The full variable domain, completed using reference TRBV7-3 and TRBJ2-2, is GAGVSQTPSNKVTEKGKYVELRCDPISGHTALYWYRQSLGQGPEFLIYFQGTGAADDSGLPNDRFFAVRPEGSVSTLKIQRTERGDSAVYLCASSLIGGELFFGEGSRLTVL.

This clone occurred a few times. The chain recombines TRBV5-8 with TRBJ1-5; D gene uncertain. The CDR3 runs to 12 residues. The V end was cut by 6 bases, the J end by 2 bases, with 6 bases between. CDR1 and CDR2 (germline): SGHTS, YDEGEE. The CDR3 region has the DNA TGTGCCAGCACACAACGCAATCAGCCCCAGCATTTT. Encoded protein: CASTQRNQPQHF.

This clone was counted a few times. CDR3 sequence reads: CASSPTSGTGREQYF. DNA of the CDR3: TGTGCCAGCAGCCCGACCTCAGGGACAGGCCGCGAGCAGTACTTC. This chain connects TRBV5-6 to TRBJ2-7; 8 bases are shared with TRBD1. V lost 4 bases, J lost 6 bases, and 12 bases stayed unmatched. CDR3 size: 15 residues. The germline V gene encodes CDR1 SGHDT and CDR2 YYEEEE.

The chain has TRBV10-1 and TRBJ2-7; 9 nucleotides agree with TRBD1. The V gene end was trimmed by 6 bases and the J gene end by 1 base; junction bases not matched to a gene: 1. This CDR3 comprises 13 residues. Germline CDR1 and CDR2: WNHNN and SYGVQD (reference sequence). CDR3 in amino acids: CASRQGASYEQYF. The CDR3 DNA is TGCGCCAGCAGACAGGGGGCTTCCTACGAGCAGTACTTC.

V is TRBV6-1 and J is TRBJ2-1, with D tentatively TRBD2 (5 bases). This CDR3 comprises 11 residues. Germline V lookup: CDR1 MNHNS, CDR2 SASEGT. Between the trimmed V and J ends, which lost 4 bases and 15 bases, there was a span of 13 bases. CDR3 in DNA: TGTGCCAGCAGTGGCCTTACTAGTCCGTTCTTC. It translates to CASSGLTSPFF.

The chain carries TRBV5-1 and TRBJ1-4, with D possibly being TRBD1 (6 bases). Germline loops: CDR1 SGHRS, CDR2 YFSETQ. Trimming cost V 4 bases and J 1 base, with 11 bases left between them. The CDR3 spans 15 residues. The CDR3 here is CASSLLGGTNEKLFF. In DNA form, the CDR3 reads TGCGCCAGCAGCCTACTAGGGGGAACTAATGAAAAACTGTTTTTT.

As DNA, the CDR3 is TGCGCCAGCAGCCAAGGGACAGGGCCCCTCTATGGCTACACCTTC. Translating it yields CASSQGTGPLYGYTF. The gene calls are TRBV4-1 and TRBJ1-2, with TRBD1 matching over 8 bases. V lost 1 base to trimming and J lost 4 bases; unmatched junction nucleotides: 5. Germline values: CDR1 MGHRA, CDR2 YSYEKL. The CDR3 length is 15 residues.